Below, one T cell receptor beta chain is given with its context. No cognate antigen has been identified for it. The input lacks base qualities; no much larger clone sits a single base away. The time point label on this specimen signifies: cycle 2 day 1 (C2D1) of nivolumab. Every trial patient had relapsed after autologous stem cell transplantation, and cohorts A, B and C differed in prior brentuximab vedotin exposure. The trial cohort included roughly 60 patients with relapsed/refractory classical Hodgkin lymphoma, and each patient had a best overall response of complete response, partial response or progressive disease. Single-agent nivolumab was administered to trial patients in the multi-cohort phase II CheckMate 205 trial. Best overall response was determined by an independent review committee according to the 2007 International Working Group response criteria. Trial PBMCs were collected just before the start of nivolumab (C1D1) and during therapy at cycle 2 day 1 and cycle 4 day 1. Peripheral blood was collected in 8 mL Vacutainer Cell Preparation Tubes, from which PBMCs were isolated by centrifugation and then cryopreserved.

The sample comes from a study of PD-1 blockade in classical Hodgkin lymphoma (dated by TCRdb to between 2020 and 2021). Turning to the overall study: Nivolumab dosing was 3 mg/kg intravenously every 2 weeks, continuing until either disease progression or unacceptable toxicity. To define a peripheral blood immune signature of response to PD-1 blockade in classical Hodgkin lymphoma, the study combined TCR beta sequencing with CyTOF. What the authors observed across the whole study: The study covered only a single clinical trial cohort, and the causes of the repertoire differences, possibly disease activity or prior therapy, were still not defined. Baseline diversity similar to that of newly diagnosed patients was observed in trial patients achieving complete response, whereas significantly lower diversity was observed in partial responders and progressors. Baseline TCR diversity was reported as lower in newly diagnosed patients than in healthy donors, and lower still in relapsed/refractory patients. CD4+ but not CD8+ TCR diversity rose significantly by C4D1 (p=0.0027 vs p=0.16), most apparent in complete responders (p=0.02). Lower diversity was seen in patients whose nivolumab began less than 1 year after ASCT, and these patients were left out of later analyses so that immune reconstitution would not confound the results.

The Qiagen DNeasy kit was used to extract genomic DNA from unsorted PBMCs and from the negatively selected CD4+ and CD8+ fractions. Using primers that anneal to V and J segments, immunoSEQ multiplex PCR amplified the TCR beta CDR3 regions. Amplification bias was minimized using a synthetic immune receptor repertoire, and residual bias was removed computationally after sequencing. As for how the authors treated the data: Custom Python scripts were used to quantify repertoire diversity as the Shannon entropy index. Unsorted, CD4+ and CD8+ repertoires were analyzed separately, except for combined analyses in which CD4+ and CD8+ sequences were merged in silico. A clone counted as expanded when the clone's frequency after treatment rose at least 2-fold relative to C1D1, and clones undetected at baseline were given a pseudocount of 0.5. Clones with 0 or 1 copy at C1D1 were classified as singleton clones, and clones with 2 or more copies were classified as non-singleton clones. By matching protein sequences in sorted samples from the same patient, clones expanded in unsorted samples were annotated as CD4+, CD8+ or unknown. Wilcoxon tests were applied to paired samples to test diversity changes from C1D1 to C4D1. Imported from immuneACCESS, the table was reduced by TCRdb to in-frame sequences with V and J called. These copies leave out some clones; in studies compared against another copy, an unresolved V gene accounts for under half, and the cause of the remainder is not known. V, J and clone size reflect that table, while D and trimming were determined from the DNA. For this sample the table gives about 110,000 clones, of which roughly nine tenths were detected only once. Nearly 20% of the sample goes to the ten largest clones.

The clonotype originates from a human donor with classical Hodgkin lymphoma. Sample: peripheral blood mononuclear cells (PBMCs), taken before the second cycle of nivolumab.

CDR3 loop: CASSSGLAGNYEQYF. The nucleotide sequence reads TGTGCCAGCAGCTCAGGACTAGCGGGAAATTACGAGCAGTACTTC. The sequence is built from TRBV7-6 and TRBJ2-7; the junction holds 12 bases that match TRBD2. Measured from the cysteine to the phenylalanine, the CDR3 is 15 residues long. Only the CDR3 region is kept as DNA, spanning 45 bases read in frame from base 1. CDR1 and CDR2, looked up from the germline V gene, are SGHVS and FNYEAQ. After removal of 4 bases from V and 4 bases from J, the junction retains 5 bases not matched to a gene.